This T cell receptor beta chain was recovered during a study of cytomegalovirus exposure and HLA in healthy donors. Study-level findings and limits: An analysis done earlier found most TCR beta V segments productive about 87% or about 30% of the time. In a later analysis, an Asian-associated ancestry cluster reportedly showed fewer N-insertions than the approximately 700-donor mean.

Unrecorded immune exposures were likely, despite nominal health at sampling. Remarks on this clone: Its antigen is undetermined.

The length of the CDR3 is 14 residues. V was clipped by 0 bases and J by 3 bases; unmatched bases: 3. Germline lookup yields CDR1 SGDLS and CDR2 YYNGEE. The study ran its PCR with 60 Vbeta and 13 Jbeta primers. Profiling relied on immunoSEQ multiplex PCR, and the TCRdb table lists in-frame clones only, not all of them. The table includes about 110,000 clones, approximately 82% detected once. The sequenced material came from PBMCs. This chain joins TRBV9 and TRBJ2-7; TRBD1 matches 7 bases. This TCR was recovered from a young man in good health and CMV-seropositive. The CDR3 nucleotides are TGTGCCAGCAGCGTAGATGGACAGGTCTACGAGCAGTACTTC. It translates to CASSVDGQVYEQYF.